This T cell receptor beta chain was recovered during a study of cytomegalovirus exposure and HLA in healthy donors. The study, taken as a whole, reports: Under in vitro conditions, a few CMV-associated chains were confirmed as specific for CMV antigens.

V was shortened by 6 bases and J by 2 bases, with 13 bases between the two germline ends. The CDR3 extends over 14 amino acids. Germline V gives CDR1 SGHTA, CDR2 FQGTGA. The PCR contained 60 Vbeta and 13 Jbeta primers. Profiling relied on immunoSEQ multiplex PCR, and the TCRdb table lists in-frame clones only, not all of them. The table includes under 100,000 clones, about 86% detected once. As to this clone: Its antigen is currently unknown.

The specimen was PBMCs. The chain joins TRBV7-3 to TRBJ1-1; D possibly corresponds to TRBD1 (6 bases). The TCR comes from a woman in her 70s in good health and CMV-seropositive. CDR3 DNA: TGTGCCAGCAGTGCCGGGACATCTAACACTGAAGCTTTCTTT. Protein: CASSAGTSNTEAFF.